These 30 T cell receptor beta chains originate from one sample sequenced in a study of CD8 T cells in ankylosing spondylitis. TCRdb analysed the 5' RACE reads with MiXCR anew, one entry per CDR3 protein. Seen here are around 230,000 distinct CDR3 sequences, approximately 7.6% observed once, and the top ten hold around 4.4%. The sample taken for sequencing was blood, either unsorted or a sorted T cell fraction (not recorded which). The receptors stem from a female donor with ankylosing spondylitis or in good health (not recorded which).

The table lists this clonotype with a few counts. The chain links TRBV20-1 to TRBJ2-3, with a weak D call TRBD2 (6 bases). CDR1 is DFQATT and CDR2 is SNEGSKA in the germline V gene (reference sequence). The V end lost 3 bases, the J end lost 2 bases, and 9 bases lay between the germline ends. This CDR3 spans 13 amino acids. CDR3 coding DNA: TGCAGTGCTAGCGGGGGAATCACAGATACGCAGTATTTT. Translation gives CSASGGITDTQYF.

This chain joins TRBV15 and TRBJ2-3; D may correspond to TRBD1 or TRBD2 (5 bases each). Germline loops: CDR1 LNHNV, CDR2 YYDKDF (reference sequence). This CDR3 is 15 amino acids long. V was clipped by 5 bases and J by 1 base, with 13 bases between them. CDR3 region: CATSRSGRGTDTQYF. The CDR3 DNA reads TGTGCCACCAGCCGGAGCGGCAGGGGCACAGATACGCAGTATTTT.

This clonotype was counted many times. J is TRBJ2-7 and V is TRBV30; 10 bases align to TRBD1. Germline V gene data show CDR1 as GTSNPN and CDR2 as SVGIG (reference sequence). Trimming cost V 2 bases and J 10 bases; bases outside gene matches: 11. The CDR3 spans 14 residues. The CDR3 nucleotides read TGTGCCTGGAGTCTCGGACAGGGGGTCAGGGACCAGTACTTC. It is translated as CAWSLGQGVRDQYF. The variable domain in full, with the rest retrieved from reference TRBV30 and TRBJ2-7, is SQTIHQWPATLVQPVGSPLSLECTVEGTSNPNLYWYRQAAGRGLQLLFYSVGIGQISSEVPQNLSASRPQDRQFILSSKKLLLSDSGFYLCAWSLGQGVRDQYFGPGTRLTVT.

This clonotype was counted at least ten times. The chain carries TRBV9 and TRBJ1-2, with 7 bases that match TRBD1. Germline trimming cut 4 bases from V and 7 bases from J; bases unmatched to any gene: 13. Germline CDR1 and CDR2: SGDLS and YYNGEE. The CDR3 extends over 15 amino acids. The CDR3 is CASSSRATGRSGYTF. The CDR3 DNA follows: TGTGCCAGCAGCAGTAGGGCGACAGGGAGAAGTGGCTACACCTTC.

This clonotype was seen many times. J is TRBJ2-7 and V is TRBV2, with D unclear. Germline V lookup: CDR1 SNHLY, CDR2 FYNNEI. This CDR3 is built from 11 residues. Trimming left V 8 bases short and J 3 bases short, with 8 bases between. The CDR3 coding sequence is TGTGCCAGCTGTACAGACTACGAGCAGTACTTC. Translation: CASCTDYEQYF.

In its sample, this clonotype was seen a few times. The V call is TRBV7-9, the J call TRBJ2-1; TRBD2 aligns across 7 bases. With V trimmed by 4 bases and J by 7 bases, 7 bases remained unmatched. This CDR3 has 14 residues. Germline CDR1 SEHNR, CDR2 FQNEAQ (reference sequence). CDR3 amino acids: CASSWASGQNEQFF. The CDR3 DNA reads as TGTGCCAGCAGCTGGGCTAGCGGACAAAATGAGCAGTTCTTC.

This clonotype was detected ten times or more. The chain links TRBV28 to TRBJ2-5; D is unresolved. There are 11 residues in the CDR3. Trimming took off 7 bases at V and 2 bases at J, with 5 bases between the two ends. The V gene's germline CDR1 is MDHEN and CDR2 SYDVKM. The CDR3 bases are TGTGCCAGCACAGCTCAAGAGACCCAGTACTTC. Translation gives CASTAQETQYF.

This chain joins TRBV9 and TRBJ2-1; 9 positions match TRBD2. Looked up from germline, CDR1 is SGDLS and CDR2 is YYNGEE. V lost 0 bases to trimming and J lost 3 bases; unmatched junction nucleotides: 4. The CDR3 extends over 16 amino acids. As DNA, the CDR3 is TGTGCCAGCAGCGTAGACGTAGCGGGGGTCTACAATGAGCAGTTCTTC. It translates to CASSVDVAGVYNEQFF.

This clonotype appeared many times. The V and J genes are TRBV5-1 and TRBJ2-7; D perhaps matches TRBD1 (5 bases). The germline gives CDR1 SGHRS, CDR2 YFSETQ. V gave up 4 bases and J gave up 3 bases, with 20 bases separating them. The CDR3 spans 16 residues. CDR3 sequence (DNA): TGCGCCAGCAGCCGCAGTGGGGCCATCCCGGGCTACGAGCAGTACTTC. This encodes CASSRSGAIPGYEQYF.

This clonotype appeared many times. The rearrangement uses TRBV7-9 and TRBJ1-1, with 7 bases matching TRBD1. CDR3 length: 17 amino acids. The germline V gene has CDR1 SEHNR and CDR2 FQNEAQ (reference sequence). J lost 3 bases, V lost 1 base, and 11 bases had no gene match. The CDR3 coding sequence is TGTGCCAGCAGCTTAGGGCGGGACAGCTATTCACACACTGAAGCTTTCTTT. This encodes CASSLGRDSYSHTEAFF.

The sample holds many counts of this clonotype. The chain couples TRBV7-3 to TRBJ2-3; the D call may be TRBD1 or TRBD2 (5 bases each). V was cut by 0 bases and J by 0 bases, with 10 bases left in between. This CDR3 region has 16 residues. Germline CDR1 reads SGHTA; CDR2 reads FQGTGA. CDR3 nucleotide sequence: TGTGCCAGCAGCTTAACTGGGGGTACTAGCACAGATACGCAGTATTTT. Its protein product is CASSLTGGTSTDTQYF.

This clonotype was detected many times. This rearrangement joins TRBV11-2 to TRBJ2-1, with 8 bases fitting TRBD2. Unmatched junction bases numbered 3, after V lost 1 base and J lost 10 bases. The CDR3 has 13 residues. Per the germline V gene, CDR1 is SGHAT and CDR2 is FQNNGV. The chain's CDR3 is CASSLAGGWEQFF. The CDR3 DNA reads as TGTGCCAGCAGCTTAGCGGGGGGGTGGGAGCAGTTCTTC.

This clonotype was recorded a few times. The chain joins TRBV7-9 to TRBJ2-7; TRBD1 matches at 9 bases. Losses at the gene ends were 5 bases for V and 1 base for J; bases not matched to a gene: 3. The V gene's germline CDR1 is SEHNR and CDR2 FQNEAQ (reference sequence). The CDR3 length is 14 residues. The DNA of the CDR3 is TGTGCCAGCAGCCGGGACAGGGCTTCCTACGAGCAGTACTTC. Its protein product is CASSRDRASYEQYF.

In this sample, this clonotype turned up a few times. V gene TRBV19 combines with J gene TRBJ1-1; 7 bases are shared with TRBD1. V lost 4 bases and J lost 4; bases outside the gene matches: 3. In germline, CDR1 is LNHDA, CDR2 SQIVND (reference sequence). CDR3 length: 13 residues. The CDR3 DNA reads TGTGCCAGTAGTACCCAGGGGGGCACTGAAGCTTTCTTT. This translates into CASSTQGGTEAFF.

This clonotype showed up many times. The V call is TRBV5-1, the J call TRBJ2-7; D remains ambiguous. Looked up from germline, CDR1 is SGHRS and CDR2 is YFSETQ. The CDR3 loop spans 14 amino acids. V lost 0 bases and J lost 9, with 16 bases in between. The CDR3 region has the DNA TGCGCCAGCAGCTTGGGGGCCCCACTTCGAGGGCAGTACTTC. This translates into CASSLGAPLRGQYF.

This clonotype occurred many times. This chain links TRBV3-2 with TRBJ1-1. TRBV3-2 is designated a pseudogene. The CDR3 runs 11 residues. CDR3 residues: CASSQGSKAFF. The CDR3 coding sequence is TGTGCCAGCAGCCAGGGAAGTAAAGCTTTCTTT.

The sample holds many counts of this clonotype. CDR3 sequence: CASSSGGDYGYTF. CDR3 coding DNA: TGTGCCAGCAGCTCCGGAGGGGACTATGGCTACACCTTC. The chain employs TRBV5-5 and TRBJ1-2; D perhaps matches TRBD1 (5 bases). This CDR3 has 13 residues. CDR1 and CDR2 (germline): SGHKS, YYEKEE (reference sequence). The V end lost 3 bases, the J end lost 3 bases, and 9 bases lay between the germline ends.

This clonotype was seen many times. The chain is built from TRBV4-3 and TRBJ2-2, with D uncertain. This CDR3 region has 16 residues. Trimming stripped 4 bases from V and 1 base from J, with 13 bases between. Germline V gene sequence: CDR1 LGHNA, CDR2 YSLEER. CDR3 in amino acids: CASSPRPPQNTGELFF. The DNA for the CDR3 is TGCGCCAGCAGCCCCCGGCCACCACAGAACACCGGGGAGCTGTTTTTT.

This chain uses TRBV28 with TRBJ2-4; 15 positions agree with TRBD2. CDR3 length: 18 residues. Losses at the gene ends were 3 bases for V and 4 bases for J; bases not matched to a gene: 7. Germline V gene sequence: CDR1 MDHEN, CDR2 SYDVKM. The CDR3 DNA sequence: TGTGCCAGCAGTTTCCGGACTAGCGGGAGGGCCGCTAAAAACATTCAGTACTTC. Encoded protein: CASSFRTSGRAAKNIQYF. The variable domain in full, completed from reference TRBV28 and TRBJ2-4, reads DVKVTQSSRYLVKRTGEKVFLECVQDMDHENMFWYRQDPGLGLRLIYFSYDVKMKEKGDIPEGYSVSREKKERFSLILESASTNQTSMYLCASSFRTSGRAAKNIQYFGAGTRLSVL.

Notes on this clonotype: Compared with germline, one end of the junction differs, possibly owing to a read error. The J gene is TRBJ2-1, the V gene TRBV19; 15 positions agree with TRBD2. This CDR3 is built from 14 residues. Germline CDR1 reads LNHDA; CDR2 reads SQIVND (reference sequence). CDR3 amino acids: CASGLAGGGNAQFF. In nucleotides, the CDR3 is TGTGCCAGTGGACTAGCGGGAGGGGGCAATGCGCAGTTCTTC. Full variable domain (outside the CDR3, taken from reference TRBV19 and TRBJ2-1): DGGITQSPKYLFRKEGQNVTLSCEQNLNHDAMYWYRQDPGQGLRLIYYSQIVNDFQKGDIAEGYSVSREKKESFPLTVTSAQKNPTAFYLCASGLAGGGNAQFFGPGTRLTVL.

Ten or more counts support this clonotype. The CDR3 protein is CASSGGEDYGYTF. The CDR3 DNA sequence: TGTGCCAGTAGTGGGGGGGAAGACTATGGCTACACCTTC. V usage is TRBV19 and J usage is TRBJ1-2; perhaps TRBD1 as D (5 bases). Trimming removed 5 bases at V and 3 bases at J, with 10 bases between. This CDR3 comprises 13 residues. Germline loops: CDR1 LNHDA, CDR2 SQIVND (reference sequence). Supplemented by reference TRBV19 and TRBJ1-2, the full variable domain reads DGGITQSPKYLFRKEGQNVTLSCEQNLNHDAMYWYRQDPGQGLRLIYYSQIVNDFQKGDIAEGYSVSREKKESFPLTVTSAQKNPTAFYLCASSGGEDYGYTFGSGTRLTVV.

This clonotype has a handful of counts. The rearrangement uses TRBV7-9 and TRBJ2-3; the match to TRBD2 covers 9 bases. The germline V gene encodes CDR1 SEHNR and CDR2 FQNEAQ (reference sequence). CDR3 length: 16 residues. V dropped 0 bases and J dropped 3; count of bases not matched to a gene: 4. CDR3 sequence (DNA): TGTGCCAGCAGCTTAGCTGTAGCGGGAGAAACAGATACGCAGTATTTT. Protein sequence: CASSLAVAGETDTQYF.

This clonotype was observed at least ten times. V and J are TRBV12-3 or TRBV12-4 and TRBJ2-7; 9 bases fit TRBD2. V lost 3 bases to trimming and J lost 1 base; unmatched junction nucleotides: 7. CDR3 size: 16 residues. The CDR3 coding sequence is TGTGCCAGCAGTTTGCCGATGGGACTAGCTTCCTACGAGCAGTACTTC. It encodes CASSLPMGLASYEQYF.

This sequence joins TRBV7-6 and TRBJ2-1; no firm D call. From germline, CDR1 is SGHVS and CDR2 FNYEAQ. V was trimmed by 5 bases and J by 9 bases, leaving 14 bases between them. The CDR3 extends over 13 amino acids. CDR3 amino acids: CASSPLFPGEQFF. The CDR3 bases are TGTGCCAGCAGCCCCCTCTTTCCGGGTGAGCAGTTCTTC.

This chain uses TRBV7-9 with TRBJ1-1, with D possibly TRBD1 on 5 matching bases. V lost 7 bases and J 0 bases, leaving 15 bases between the germline ends. The CDR3 extends over 15 amino acids. Germline loops: CDR1 SEHNR, CDR2 FQNEAQ (reference sequence). The CDR3 coding sequence is TGTGCCAGCACCCGATGGGGGGAAATGAACACTGAAGCTTTCTTT. Protein: CASTRWGEMNTEAFF.

This clonotype was recorded many times. J is TRBJ2-1 and V is TRBV11-2, with no clear D. V lost 4 bases to trimming and J lost 10 bases, with 11 bases between them. This CDR3 spans 12 amino acids. From germline, CDR1 is SGHAT and CDR2 FQNNGV. The DNA for the CDR3 is TGTGCCAGCAGCTCCTTAGGGAACGAGCAGTTCTTC. Residues: CASSSLGNEQFF.

The sample holds many counts of this clonotype. This chain connects TRBV29-1 to TRBJ2-1, with 10 nucleotides matching TRBD2. V lost 3 bases, J lost 8 bases, and 4 bases stayed unmatched. The CDR3 runs to 13 residues. Germline V gives CDR1 SQVTM, CDR2 ANQGSEA. Here the CDR3 reads CSVEWLAGDEQFF. The DNA of the CDR3 is TGCAGCGTTGAGTGGCTAGCGGGAGATGAGCAGTTCTTC.

This clonotype was observed at least ten times. The chain uses TRBV29-1 and TRBJ2-6; D uncertain. V was pared by 6 bases and J by 0 bases, with 6 bases between. Looked up from germline, CDR1 is SQVTM and CDR2 is ANQGSEA. The CDR3 has 13 amino acids. The CDR3 DNA sequence: TGCAGCGTAGAGAGCTCTGGGGCCAACGTCCTGACTTTC. It translates to CSVESSGANVLTF.

This clonotype was seen only a few times. The chain combines TRBV24-1 with TRBJ2-1; D call uncertain. Germline V gene data show CDR1 as KGHDR and CDR2 as SFDVKD. The CDR3 is 14 residues long. Trimming cost V 6 bases and J 0 bases, with 8 bases left between them. The CDR3 sequence is CATSQSLSYNEQFF. The CDR3 DNA reads as TGTGCCACCAGTCAGAGCCTCTCCTACAATGAGCAGTTCTTC.

There are many counts of this clonotype. The genes are TRBV7-2 and TRBJ2-1; D perhaps matches TRBD2 (5 bases). V lost 0 bases, J lost 5 bases, and 14 bases lay in between. Germline CDR1 is SGHTA and CDR2 is FQGNSA. The CDR3 totals 16 residues. The CDR3 region is CASSLAPMGADNEQFF. In DNA, the CDR3 is TGTGCCAGCAGCTTAGCACCCATGGGAGCAGACAATGAGCAGTTCTTC.